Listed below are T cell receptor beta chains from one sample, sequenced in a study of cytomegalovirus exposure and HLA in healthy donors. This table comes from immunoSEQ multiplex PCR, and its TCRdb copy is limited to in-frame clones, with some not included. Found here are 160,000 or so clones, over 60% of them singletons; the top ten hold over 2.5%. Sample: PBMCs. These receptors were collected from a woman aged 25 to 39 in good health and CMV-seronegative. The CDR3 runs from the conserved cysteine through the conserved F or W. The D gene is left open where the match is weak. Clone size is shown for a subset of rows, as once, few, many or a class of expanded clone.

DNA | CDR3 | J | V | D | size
TGTGCCAGCAGCTCACAACAGGGATGGAATGAGCAGTTCTTC | CASSSQQGWNEQFF | TRBJ2-1 | TRBV7-9 | - | -
TGTGCCAGCAGCGCTGGGACAGGGGGCGAGCAGTACTTC | CASSAGTGGEQYF | TRBJ2-7 | TRBV9 | TRBD1 | -
TGTGCCATCAGCAGGGGTAGGGATGAGACCCAGTACTTC | CAISRGRDETQYF | TRBJ2-5 | TRBV10-3 | - | -
TGCGCCAGCAGCCCCCGGGAGGGGGCTAGGTACGAGCAGTACTTC | CASSPREGARYEQYF | TRBJ2-7 | TRBV4-1 | - | -
TGCGAGACTAGCGGGAGAGGGACCGGGGAGCTGTTTTTT | CETSGRGTGELFF | TRBJ2-2 | TRBV29-1 | TRBD2 | -
TGTGCCAGCAGCAGAAACAACTATAATGAAAAACTGTTTTTT | CASSRNNYNEKLFF | TRBJ1-4 | TRBV14 | - | -
TGTGCCATCAGTCAAGACAAGGAAGAACGATGGACCCAGTACTTC | CAISQDKEERWTQYF | TRBJ2-5 | TRBV10-3 | - | -
TGCGCCAGCAGCCAAGAAGGCATAGGGACTCAGCAGTTCTTC | CASSQEGIGTQQFF | TRBJ2-1 | TRBV4-3 | - | -
TGTGCCAGCAGTGAACGGGACAGGGCCTACGAGCAGTACTTC | CASSERDRAYEQYF | TRBJ2-7 | TRBV6-1 | TRBD1 | -
TGTGCCGGCCACGACGGAGGGGTTCCTTCCTACAATGAGCAGTTCTTC | CAGHDGGVPSYNEQFF | TRBJ2-1 | TRBV7-8 | - | -
TGCGCCAGCCCCCGGGACAAACTAACAGATACGCAGTATTTT | CASPRDKLTDTQYF | TRBJ2-3 | TRBV23-1 | - | -
TGCGCCAGCAGGTCCGCGGGCGGGGGGGACAATGAGCAGTTCTTC | CASRSAGGGDNEQFF | TRBJ2-1 | TRBV5-1 | TRBD2 | -
TGTGCCAGCAGTACCTCCTTCGGGGGAACTGGAAACACCATATATTTT | CASSTSFGGTGNTIYF | TRBJ1-3 | TRBV28 | - | -
TGTGCCAGTTCTTCTGTCGGGGGCGGGAGTTCCGATACGCAGTATTTT | CASSSVGGGSSDTQYF | TRBJ2-3 | TRBV6-6 | - | few
TGTGCCAGTAAGGTCGACAGCAAGTTTTCAGACTCCTACAATGAGCAGTTCTTC | CASKVDSKFSDSYNEQFF | TRBJ2-1 | TRBV19 | - | -
TGCAGCGTTGAAGATCCAAGTGCGCGCGAAAAACTGTTTTTT | CSVEDPSAREKLFF | TRBJ1-4 | TRBV29-1 | - | -
TGCACCTTGCGGGGGGTAGGTGGCTACACCTTC | CTLRGVGGYTF | TRBJ1-2 | TRBV29-1 | - | -
TGTGCCAGTATAGGGAGAGGTTTCTACGAGCAGTACTTC | CASIGRGFYEQYF | TRBJ2-7 | TRBV6-1 | - | -
TGTGCCAGCAGGCATACCCCGGGACAGCGACAAGAGACCCAGTACTTC | CASRHTPGQRQETQYF | TRBJ2-5 | TRBV28 | TRBD1 | -
TGTGCCAGCAGTCCGCGGGCAGGGGTCGGACAGCCCCAGCATTTT | CASSPRAGVGQPQHF | TRBJ1-5 | TRBV27 | - | -
TGCAGCGCTCCGGAGCCAGGGGATGCCAGCACAGATACGCAGTATTTT | CSAPEPGDASTDTQYF | TRBJ2-3 | TRBV29-1 | - | -
TGTGCCAGCTCACCGACTAGCGGGGGCTCCTACAATGAGCAGTTCTTC | CASSPTSGGSYNEQFF | TRBJ2-1 | TRBV18 | TRBD2 | -
TGTGCCAACTTGGACAGGGCTCATGGCTACACCTTC | CANLDRAHGYTF | TRBJ1-2 | TRBV28 | TRBD1 | -
TGTGCCAGCAGTGCCGAGGGTCTAGAGACCCAGTACTTC | CASSAEGLETQYF | TRBJ2-5 | TRBV28 | - | -
TGTGCCAGCAGCTTGGTTGGTCAGGGCTCTGGGGCCAACGTCCTGACTTTC | CASSLVGQGSGANVLTF | TRBJ2-6 | TRBV5-6 | - | -
TGTGCCAGCAGACCCAGGACAGGGGCCACCTACGAGCAGTACTTC | CASRPRTGATYEQYF | TRBJ2-7 | TRBV2 | TRBD1 | -
TGTGCCAGCAGCTCCCGACGAGGTTTCTCGACCACCGGGGAGCTGTTTTTT | CASSSRRGFSTTGELFF | TRBJ2-2 | TRBV7-9 | - | few
TGTGCCACCAGCAGAGATTTTAATCCCCTCTCCTACGAGCAGTACTTC | CATSRDFNPLSYEQYF | TRBJ2-7 | TRBV15 | - | -
TGCAGCGCCTCCGTCGGGGGAGGGACCCAGTACTTC | CSASVGGGTQYF | TRBJ2-5 | TRBV29-1 | - | -
TGTGCCAGCAGGGTTACGGGAGGACCATACAATGAGCAGTTCTTC | CASRVTGGPYNEQFF | TRBJ2-1 | TRBV2 | TRBD2 | few
TGTGCCAGCAGCCAAGAAACTGTTGAGCAGTTCTTC | CASSQETVEQFF | TRBJ2-1 | TRBV14 | - | -
TGTGCCAGCAGCTTAGACGGAAGGGGCACTGAAGCTTTCTTT | CASSLDGRGTEAFF | TRBJ1-1 | TRBV11-1 | - | -
TGTGCCAGCAGCGTCGACAGGGGGAATGAGCAGTTCTTC | CASSVDRGNEQFF | TRBJ2-1 | TRBV9 | TRBD1 | few
TGTGCCAGCAGCTTGGGGCTAGACCAAAACATTCAGTACTTC | CASSLGLDQNIQYF | TRBJ2-4 | TRBV5-4 | - | -
TGTGCCAGCAGAACACGACCGGAGGGTCAGCCCCAGCATTTT | CASRTRPEGQPQHF | TRBJ1-5 | TRBV6-5 | - | -
TGTGCCTGGAGACTAGCGGGAGGGCCAGATACGCAGTATTTT | CAWRLAGGPDTQYF | TRBJ2-3 | TRBV30 | TRBD2 | -
TGTGCCAGCAGCCCCACGGGGTGGGACTATGGCTACACCTTC | CASSPTGWDYGYTF | TRBJ1-2 | TRBV7-2 | - | -
TGTGCCAGCAGCTTGGCTTCCGGGACTTACACCGGGGAGCTGTTTTTT | CASSLASGTYTGELFF | TRBJ2-2 | TRBV5-6 | - | -
TGTGCCAGCAGCTTTGGTAGCGATGAGCAGTTCTTC | CASSFGSDEQFF | TRBJ2-1 | TRBV5-6 | - | -
TGTGCCAGCAGCCAGGGACAATGGGACACTGAAGCTTTCTTT | CASSQGQWDTEAFF | TRBJ1-1 | TRBV4-2 | - | once
TGTGCCAGCAGCTTAATGGCGGAGACCTACGAGCAGTACTTC | CASSLMAETYEQYF | TRBJ2-7 | TRBV7-8 | - | -
TGTGCTAGTGGTTTGGTACGGAATCCCGGGAGGGCCCTCGGCTCCTACAATGAGCAGTTCTTC | CASGLVRNPGRALGSYNEQFF | TRBJ2-1 | TRBV12-5 | TRBD2 | -
TGTGCCAGCAGCACAAAAGGCGGGCCGCGAGGTTCGGAGACCCAGTACTTC | CASSTKGGPRGSETQYF | TRBJ2-5 | TRBV21-1 | - | -
TGTGCCAGCAGTTACCGGGACTGGAGCTCCTACGAGCAGTACTTC | CASSYRDWSSYEQYF | TRBJ2-7 | TRBV2 | - | few